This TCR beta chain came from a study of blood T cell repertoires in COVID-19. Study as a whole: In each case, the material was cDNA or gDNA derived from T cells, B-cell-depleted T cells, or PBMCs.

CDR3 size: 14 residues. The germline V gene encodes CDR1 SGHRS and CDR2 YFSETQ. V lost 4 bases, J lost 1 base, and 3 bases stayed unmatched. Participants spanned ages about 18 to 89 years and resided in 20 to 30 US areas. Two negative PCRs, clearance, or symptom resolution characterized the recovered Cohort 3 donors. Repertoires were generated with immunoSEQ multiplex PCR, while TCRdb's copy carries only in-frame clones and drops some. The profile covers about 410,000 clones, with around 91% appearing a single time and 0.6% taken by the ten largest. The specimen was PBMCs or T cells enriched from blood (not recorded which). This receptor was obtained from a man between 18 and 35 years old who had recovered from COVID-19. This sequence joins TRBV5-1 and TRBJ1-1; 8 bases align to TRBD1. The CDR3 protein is CASSTGQGNTEAFF. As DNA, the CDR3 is TGCGCCAGCAGCACAGGACAGGGGAACACTGAAGCTTTCTTT.